Listed below are T cell receptor beta chains from one sample, sequenced in a study of T cells in Graves' hyperthyroidism and ophthalmopathy. TCRdb independently ran MiXCR on the multiplex PCR reads; one entry per CDR3 protein. The table records some 720,000 distinct CDR3 sequences, 15% to 20% of them present only once. The sample was blood. The receptor set was obtained from a man aged 18 to 30 with Graves' hyperthyroidism. CDR3s include the opening cysteine and the closing phenylalanine or tryptophan. D genes are given only for firm matches. Clone size is stated in some rows and not others, as once, few, many or a class when expanded.

J,size,D,V,DNA,CDR3
TRBJ2-7,few,-,TRBV4-2,TGTGCCAGCAGCCAGGCAGGGCAGACGCTAGCCGAGCAGTACTTC,CASSQAGQTLAEQYF
TRBJ1-5,many,-,TRBV12-3/TRBV12-4,TGTGCCAGCAGTTCAGGGTTTGGTAGCAATCAGCCCCAGCATTTT,CASSSGFGSNQPQHF
TRBJ2-1,-,-,TRBV3-1,TGTGCCAGCAGCCAAGCGACCCTGGGGGGTGAGCAGTTCTTC,CASSQATLGGEQFF
TRBJ2-2,many,-,TRBV2,TGTGCCAGCGGCGGCACCGGGGAGCTGTTTTTT,CASGGTGELFF
TRBJ2-3,many,TRBD1,TRBV28,TGTGCCAGCTCCGGGACAGGGTACACAGATACGCAGTATTTT,CASSGTGYTDTQYF
TRBJ1-1,-,TRBD1,TRBV20-1,TGCAGTGCTCTCCCCGGGGACAGGGAAAAGGAGAACACTGAAGCTTTCTTT,CSALPGDREKENTEAFF
TRBJ1-1,-,-,TRBV4-2,TGTGCCAGCAGCCACCCTCTTAGGGGGGTTCGTATGATGAACACTGAAGCTTTCTTT,CASSHPLRGVRMMNTEAFF
TRBJ2-1,few,TRBD2,TRBV5-1,TGCGCCAGCAGCTTGGGCCGGGACTACAGTCCCTACAATGAGCAGTTCTTC,CASSLGRDYSPYNEQFF
TRBJ2-2,many,TRBD1,TRBV7-9,TGTGCCAGCAGCTTAGGAAGGGGGCTCACCGGGGAGCTGTTTTTT,CASSLGRGLTGELFF
TRBJ1-2,many,-,TRBV20-1,TGCAGTGCTAGAAAGTCCTCATCCGCGTTCGGCTACACCTTC,CSARKSSSAFGYTF
TRBJ2-7,-,-,TRBV7-2,TGTGCCAGCAGCCAAGTCCCGGTGTGGGACTCCTACGAGCAGTACTTC,CASSQVPVWDSYEQYF
TRBJ1-4,-,-,TRBV12-3/TRBV12-4,TGTGCCAGCAGTCGGACCAAAAAACTGTTTTTT,CASSRTKKLFF
TRBJ2-7,-,TRBD2,TRBV4-2,TGTGCCAGCAGCCAAGACGCTAGCGGGAGCTACGAGCAGTACTTC,CASSQDASGSYEQYF
TRBJ1-2,few,-,TRBV29-1,TGCAGCGTTGAAGATCAGACGGAGGGTGGCTACACCTTC,CSVEDQTEGGYTF
TRBJ2-6,many,-,TRBV12-3/TRBV12-4,TGTGCCAGCGGAACACCTGGGGCCAACGTCCTGACTTTC,CASGTPGANVLTF
TRBJ2-7,-,TRBD1,TRBV2,TGTGCCAGCAAAGTAGACAGGGGCGCCGAGCAGTACTTC,CASKVDRGAEQYF
TRBJ2-7,many,TRBD1,TRBV6-2/TRBV6-3,TGTGCCAGCAGCCCTAGGACAGGGACCTACGAGCAGTACTTC,CASSPRTGTYEQYF
TRBJ2-5,many,TRBD2,TRBV28,TGTGCCAGCAGTTTATGGTCTAGCGGGAGGGGTGAGACCCAGTACTTC,CASSLWSSGRGETQYF
TRBJ2-2,-,-,TRBV6-1,TGTGCCAGCTTTTCGGTGTGGGGAGGCGCCGGGGAGCTGTTTTTT,CASFSVWGGAGELFF
TRBJ2-7,few,-,TRBV30,TGTGCCTGGAGTGACTCTTCTAGCGTTCTGGGGAGCTCCTACGAGCAGTACTTC,CAWSDSSSVLGSSYEQYF